The sequence of this T cell receptor (beta chain) was determined in a study of radiotherapy plus CTLA-4 blockade in lung cancer. The study, taken as a whole, reports: Following radiotherapy plus ipilimumab, tumor-derived TCR clones expanded in the blood.

The CDR3 is 15 residues long. Looked up from germline, CDR1 is LNHDA and CDR2 is SQIVND (reference sequence). Between the trimmed V and J ends, which lost 3 bases and 0 bases, there was a span of 12 bases. This table comes from immunoSEQ multiplex PCR, and its TCRdb copy is limited to in-frame clones, with some not included. The sample lists 75,000 to 100,000 clones, more than 75% seen once, with 3% to 3.5% in the top ten. For this clone: What it recognizes is unknown.

This sequence originates from a human donor with non-small cell lung cancer who had a partial response to radiotherapy plus ipilimumab. J is TRBJ2-7 and V is TRBV19; possibly TRBD1 for D (6 bases). The source material was peripheral blood, sampled from a patient treated with radiotherapy plus ipilimumab. The CDR3 here is CASSIGADSSYEQYF. As DNA, the CDR3 is TGTGCCAGTAGTATTGGTGCGGACAGCTCCTACGAGCAGTACTTC.